This T cell receptor (beta chain) comes out of a study of siplizumab effects on memory and regulatory T cells. Broader study findings: The apparent diversity of naive T cells exceeded that of memory cells, and naive T cells seemed to make a major contribution to the alloresponse. Siplizumab led to significantly less abundant alloreactive sequences that could be traced back to unstimulated CD4+ memory cells. Proliferating clones, CD4+ or CD8+, lacked an assignable naive or memory phenotype in roughly 80-97% of cases.

Of note for this clone: Its antigen is unidentified.

Assaying covered some 10^5 TCR templates per sample. Produced via immunoSEQ multiplex PCR; TCRdb's table is partial and in-frame only. The profile shows roughly 92,000 clones, just under 95% of them singletons. Germline V gene sequence: CDR1 MDHEN, CDR2 SYDVKM. V shed 2 bases and J shed 4 bases, with 15 bases lying between them. This CDR3 is 16 amino acids long. The sequence was obtained from a human donor in good health. The chain recombines TRBV28 with TRBJ1-5; D gene unclear. The sequencing input was non-Treg CD4+ T cells sorted from blood. The CDR3 sequence is CASSLGSNRWNQPQHF. CDR3 DNA: TGTGCCAGCAGTTTAGGCTCCAACAGATGGAATCAGCCCCAGCATTTT.